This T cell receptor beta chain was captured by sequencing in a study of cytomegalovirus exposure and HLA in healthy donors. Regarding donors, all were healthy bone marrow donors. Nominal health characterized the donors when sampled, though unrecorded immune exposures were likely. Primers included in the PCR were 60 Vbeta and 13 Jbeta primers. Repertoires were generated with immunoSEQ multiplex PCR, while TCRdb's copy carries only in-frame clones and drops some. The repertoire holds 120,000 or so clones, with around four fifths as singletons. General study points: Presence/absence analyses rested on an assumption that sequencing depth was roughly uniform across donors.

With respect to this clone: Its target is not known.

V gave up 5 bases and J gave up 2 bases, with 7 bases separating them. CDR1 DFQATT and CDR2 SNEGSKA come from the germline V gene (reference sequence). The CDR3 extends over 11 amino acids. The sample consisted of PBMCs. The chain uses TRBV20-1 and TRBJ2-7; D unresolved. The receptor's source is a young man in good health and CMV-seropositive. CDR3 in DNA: TGCAGTGCTCGTTTAACCTACGAGCAGTACTTC. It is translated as CSARLTYEQYF.